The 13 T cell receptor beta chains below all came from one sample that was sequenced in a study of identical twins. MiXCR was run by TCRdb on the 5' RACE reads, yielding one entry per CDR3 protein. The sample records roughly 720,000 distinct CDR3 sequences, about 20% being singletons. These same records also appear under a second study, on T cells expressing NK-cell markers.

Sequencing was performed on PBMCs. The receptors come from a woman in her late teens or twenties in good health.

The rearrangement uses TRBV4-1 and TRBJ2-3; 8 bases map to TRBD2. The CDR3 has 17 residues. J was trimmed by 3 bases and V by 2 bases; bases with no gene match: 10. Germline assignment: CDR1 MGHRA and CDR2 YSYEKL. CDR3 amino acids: CASSQPTAGVRTDTQYF. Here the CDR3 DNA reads TGCGCCAGCAGCCAACCAACAGCGGGAGTGCGGACAGATACGCAGTATTTT.

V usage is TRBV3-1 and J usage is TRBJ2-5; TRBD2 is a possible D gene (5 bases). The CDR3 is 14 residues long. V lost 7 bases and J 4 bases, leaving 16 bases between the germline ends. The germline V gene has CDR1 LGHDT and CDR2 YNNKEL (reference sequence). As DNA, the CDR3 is TGTGCCAGCAAGCCCCCCCTCGAGGGAGAGACCCAGTACTTC. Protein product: CASKPPLEGETQYF.

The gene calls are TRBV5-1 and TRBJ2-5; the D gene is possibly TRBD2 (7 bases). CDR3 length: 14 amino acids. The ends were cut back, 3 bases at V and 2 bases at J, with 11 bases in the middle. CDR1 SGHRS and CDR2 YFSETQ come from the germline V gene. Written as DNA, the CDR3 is TGCGCCAGCAGCTCGGGGGGCTTGCAAGAGACCCAGTACTTC. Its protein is CASSSGGLQETQYF.

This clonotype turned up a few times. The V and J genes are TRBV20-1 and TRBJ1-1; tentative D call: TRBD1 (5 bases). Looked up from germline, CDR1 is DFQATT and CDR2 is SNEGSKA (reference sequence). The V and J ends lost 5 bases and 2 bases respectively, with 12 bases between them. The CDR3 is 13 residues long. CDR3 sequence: CSALWTTNTEAFF. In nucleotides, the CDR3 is TGCAGTGCTCTTTGGACAACTAACACTGAAGCTTTCTTT.

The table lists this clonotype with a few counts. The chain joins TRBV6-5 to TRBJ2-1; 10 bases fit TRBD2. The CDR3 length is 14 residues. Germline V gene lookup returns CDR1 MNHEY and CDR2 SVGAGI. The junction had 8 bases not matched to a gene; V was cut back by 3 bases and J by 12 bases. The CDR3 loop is CASSYLAGEGGQFF. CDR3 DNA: TGTGCCAGCAGTTATCTAGCGGGAGAGGGGGGGCAGTTCTTC.

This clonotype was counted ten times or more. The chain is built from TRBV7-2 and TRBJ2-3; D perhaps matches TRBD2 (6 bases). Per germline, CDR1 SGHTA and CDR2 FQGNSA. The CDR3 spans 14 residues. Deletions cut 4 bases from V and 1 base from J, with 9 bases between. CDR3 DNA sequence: TGTGCCAGCAGCTGGGACTCCCGCACAGATACGCAGTATTTT. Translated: CASSWDSRTDTQYF. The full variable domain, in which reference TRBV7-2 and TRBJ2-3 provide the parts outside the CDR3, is GAGVSQSPSNKVTEKGKDVELRCDPISGHTALYWYRQSLGQGLEFLIYFQGNSAPDKSGLPSDRFSAERTGGSVSTLTIQRTQQEDSAVYLCASSWDSRTDTQYFGPGTRLTVL.

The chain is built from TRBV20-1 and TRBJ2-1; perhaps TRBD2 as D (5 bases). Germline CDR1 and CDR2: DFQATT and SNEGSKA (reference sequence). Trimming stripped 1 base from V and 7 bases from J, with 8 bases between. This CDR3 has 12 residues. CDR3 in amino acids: CSARAGLNEQFF. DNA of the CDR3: TGCAGTGCTAGAGCGGGGTTGAATGAGCAGTTCTTC.

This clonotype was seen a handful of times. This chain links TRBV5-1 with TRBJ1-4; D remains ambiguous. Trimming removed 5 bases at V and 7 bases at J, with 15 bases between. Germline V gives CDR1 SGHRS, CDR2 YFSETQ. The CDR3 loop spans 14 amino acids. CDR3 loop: CASRPDLWGEKLFF. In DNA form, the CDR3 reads TGCGCCAGCAGGCCGGACCTATGGGGTGAAAAACTGTTTTTT.

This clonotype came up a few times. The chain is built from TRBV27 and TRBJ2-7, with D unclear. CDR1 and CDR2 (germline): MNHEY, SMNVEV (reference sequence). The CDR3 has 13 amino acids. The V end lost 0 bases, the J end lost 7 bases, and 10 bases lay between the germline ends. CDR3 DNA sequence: TGTGCCAGCAGTTTATCCGGTGTGGGAGAGCAGTACTTC. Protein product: CASSLSGVGEQYF.

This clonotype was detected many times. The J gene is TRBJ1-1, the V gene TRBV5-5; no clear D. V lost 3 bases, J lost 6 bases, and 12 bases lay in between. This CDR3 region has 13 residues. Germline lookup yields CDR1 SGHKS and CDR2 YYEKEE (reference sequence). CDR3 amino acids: CASSSYPGAEAFF. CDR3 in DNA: TGTGCCAGCAGCTCCTATCCTGGGGCTGAAGCTTTCTTT.

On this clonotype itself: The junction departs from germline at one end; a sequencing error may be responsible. CDR3 sequence reads: CASSPWTGGVLGF. Here the CDR3 DNA reads TGTGCCAGCTCACCCTGGACAGGGGGGGTCTTGGGTTTT. The chain uses TRBV18 and TRBJ1-1; 10 bases are a match to TRBD1. The CDR3 is 13 amino acids. Germline V gene sequence: CDR1 KGHSH, CDR2 LQKENI. The variable domain in full, with the rest retrieved from reference TRBV18 and TRBJ1-1, is NAGVMQNPRHLVRRRGQEARLRCSPMKGHSHVYWYRQLPEEGLKFMVYLQKENIIDESGMPKERFSAEFPKEGPSILRIQQVVRGDSAAYFCASSPWTGGVLGFGQGTRLTVV.

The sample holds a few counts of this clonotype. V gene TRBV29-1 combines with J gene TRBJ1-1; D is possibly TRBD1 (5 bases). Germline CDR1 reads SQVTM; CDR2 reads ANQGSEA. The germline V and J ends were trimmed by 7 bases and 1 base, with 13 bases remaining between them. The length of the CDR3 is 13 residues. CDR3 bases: TGCAGCGCCTTAGGGACTAAGAACACTGAAGCTTTCTTT. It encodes CSALGTKNTEAFF.

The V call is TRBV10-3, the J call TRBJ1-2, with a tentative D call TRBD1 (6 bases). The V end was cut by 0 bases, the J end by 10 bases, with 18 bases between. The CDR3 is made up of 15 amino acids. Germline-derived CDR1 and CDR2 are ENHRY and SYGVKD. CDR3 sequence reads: CAISESTPGQSAYTF. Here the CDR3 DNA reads TGTGCCATCAGTGAGTCCACTCCGGGACAAAGTGCCTACACCTTC.